This TCR beta chain was captured by sequencing in a study of post-analysis software for immune sequencing data. TCR beta libraries were prepared from cDNA with unique molecular identifiers. Roughly 500,000 cDNA molecules were recovered from an input of about 1 to 10 million T cells. MiXCR, run by TCRdb on the PCR reads, gives a single entry per CDR3 protein. The table shows 600,000 to 750,000 distinct CDR3 sequences, with approximately 60% occurring only once. A word on this clonotype: Its target is unknown.

Germline CDR1 is SEHNR and CDR2 is FQNEAQ (reference sequence). The V end lost 5 bases, the J end lost 2 bases, and 27 bases lay between the germline ends. The CDR3 covers 19 residues. Study results and limitations: With TRBV5-6, TRBV5-1 and TRBV20-1 included, about 5 TRBV segments were more frequent in patients than in controls. Normalized Chao1 diversity was significantly lower in multiple sclerosis patients than in controls.

The chain carries TRBV7-9 and TRBJ1-2; a weak D match, TRBD1 (5 bases). The TCR originated in a girl aged 2-10 years with multiple sclerosis. Material for sequencing was blood. The CDR3 sequence: CASSPLPHGGEYLNYGYTF. CDR3 in DNA: TGTGCCAGCAGCCCTCTCCCCCACGGGGGGGAGTACCTCAACTATGGCTACACCTTC.